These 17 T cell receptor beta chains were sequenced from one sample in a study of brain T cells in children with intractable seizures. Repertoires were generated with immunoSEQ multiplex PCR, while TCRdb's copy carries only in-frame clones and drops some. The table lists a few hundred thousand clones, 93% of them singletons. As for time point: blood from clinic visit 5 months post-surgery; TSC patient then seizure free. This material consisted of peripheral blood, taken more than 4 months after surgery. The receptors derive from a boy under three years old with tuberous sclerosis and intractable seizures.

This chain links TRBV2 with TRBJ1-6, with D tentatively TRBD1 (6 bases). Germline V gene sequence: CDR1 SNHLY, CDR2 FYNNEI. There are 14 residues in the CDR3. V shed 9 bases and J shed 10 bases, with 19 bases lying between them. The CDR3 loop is CASKQQGKESPLHF. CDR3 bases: TGTGCCAGTAAACAACAGGGAAAGGAATCACCCCTCCACTTT. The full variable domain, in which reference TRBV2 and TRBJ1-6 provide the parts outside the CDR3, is EPEVTQTPSHQVTQMGQEVILRCVPISNHLYFYWYRQILGQKVEFLVSFYNNEISEKSEIFDDQFSVERPDGSNFTLKIRSTKLEDSAMYFCASKQQGKESPLHFGNGTRLTVT.

In DNA form, the CDR3 reads TGTGCCAGCAGCCGTACTAGCGGGAGGGTATACGAGCAGTACTTC. The encoded protein is CASSRTSGRVYEQYF. The J gene is TRBJ2-7, the V gene TRBV11-2, with 13 bases aligning to TRBD2. The CDR3 is 15 residues long. The germline gives CDR1 SGHAT, CDR2 FQNNGV. The V and J ends lost 5 bases and 4 bases, in that order; junction bases with no gene match: 5.

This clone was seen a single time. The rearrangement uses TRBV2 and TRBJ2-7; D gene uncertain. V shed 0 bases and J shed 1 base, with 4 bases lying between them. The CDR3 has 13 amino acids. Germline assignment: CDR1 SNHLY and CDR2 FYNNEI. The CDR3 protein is CASSEARSYEQYF. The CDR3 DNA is TGTGCCAGCAGTGAAGCTAGATCCTACGAGCAGTACTTC.

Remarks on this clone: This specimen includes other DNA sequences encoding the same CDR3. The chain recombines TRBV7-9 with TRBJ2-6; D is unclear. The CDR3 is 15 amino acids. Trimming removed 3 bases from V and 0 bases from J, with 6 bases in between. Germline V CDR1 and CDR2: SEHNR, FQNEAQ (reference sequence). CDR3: CASSLGSSGANVLTF. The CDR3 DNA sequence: TGTGCCAGCAGCTTGGGCAGCTCTGGGGCCAACGTCCTGACTTTC.

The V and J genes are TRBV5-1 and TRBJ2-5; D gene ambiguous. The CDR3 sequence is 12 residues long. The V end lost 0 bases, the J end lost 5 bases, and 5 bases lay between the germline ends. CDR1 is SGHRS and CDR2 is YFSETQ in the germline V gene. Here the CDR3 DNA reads TGCGCCAGCAGCTTGGCCCGGGAGACCCAGTACTTC. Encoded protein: CASSLARETQYF.

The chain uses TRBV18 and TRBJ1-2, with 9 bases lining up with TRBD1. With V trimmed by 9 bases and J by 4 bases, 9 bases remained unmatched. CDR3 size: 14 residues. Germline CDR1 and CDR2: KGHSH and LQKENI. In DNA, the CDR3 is TGTGCCAGTAGTCGGGACAGGGAGATCTATGGCTACACCTTC. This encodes CASSRDREIYGYTF.

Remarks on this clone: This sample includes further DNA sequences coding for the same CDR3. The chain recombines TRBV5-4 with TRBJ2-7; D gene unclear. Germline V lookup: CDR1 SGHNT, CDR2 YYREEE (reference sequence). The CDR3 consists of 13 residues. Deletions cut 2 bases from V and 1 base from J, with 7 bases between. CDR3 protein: CASSFPDSYEQYF. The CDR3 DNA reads TGTGCCAGCAGCTTTCCCGATTCCTACGAGCAGTACTTC.

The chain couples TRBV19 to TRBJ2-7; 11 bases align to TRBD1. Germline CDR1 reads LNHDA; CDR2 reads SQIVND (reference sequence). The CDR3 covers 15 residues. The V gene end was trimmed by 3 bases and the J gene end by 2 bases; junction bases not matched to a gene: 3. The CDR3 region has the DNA TGTGCCAGTAGTATTGAGGGACAGGGGGCCTACGAGCAGTACTTC. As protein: CASSIEGQGAYEQYF.

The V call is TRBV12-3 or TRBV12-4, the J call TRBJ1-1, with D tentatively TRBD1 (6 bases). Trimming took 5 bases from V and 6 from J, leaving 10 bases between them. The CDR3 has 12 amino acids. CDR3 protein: CASSVQGSEAFF. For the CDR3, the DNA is TGTGCCAGCAGTGTCCAGGGGTCTGAAGCTTTCTTT.

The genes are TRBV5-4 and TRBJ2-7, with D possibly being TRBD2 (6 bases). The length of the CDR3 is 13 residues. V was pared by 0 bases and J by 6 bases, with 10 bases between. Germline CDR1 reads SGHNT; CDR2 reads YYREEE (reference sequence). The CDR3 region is CASSLDAGSEQYF. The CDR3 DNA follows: TGTGCCAGCAGCTTGGATGCGGGGAGCGAGCAGTACTTC. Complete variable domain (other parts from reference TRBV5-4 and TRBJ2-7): ETGVTQSPTHLIKTRGQQVTLRCSSQSGHNTVSWYQQALGQGPQFIFQYYREEENGRGNFPPRFSGLQFPNYSSELNVNALELDDSALYLCASSLDAGSEQYFGPGTRLTVT.

This CDR3 is CASSQDLGYEQFF. The CDR3 bases are TGTGCCAGCAGCCAAGATTTGGGCTATGAGCAGTTCTTC. V and J are TRBV4-2 and TRBJ2-1; D remains ambiguous. The CDR3 spans 13 residues. Germline CDR1 and CDR2: LGHNA and YNFKEQ. V shed 0 bases and J shed 8 bases, with 8 bases lying between them.

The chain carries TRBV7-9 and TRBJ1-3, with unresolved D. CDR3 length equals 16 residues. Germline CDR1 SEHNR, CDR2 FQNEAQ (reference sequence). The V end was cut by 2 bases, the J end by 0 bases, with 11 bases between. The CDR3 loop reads CASSLIGGSSGNTIYF. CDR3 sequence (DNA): TGTGCCAGCAGCTTAATAGGCGGGTCCTCTGGAAACACCATATATTTT.

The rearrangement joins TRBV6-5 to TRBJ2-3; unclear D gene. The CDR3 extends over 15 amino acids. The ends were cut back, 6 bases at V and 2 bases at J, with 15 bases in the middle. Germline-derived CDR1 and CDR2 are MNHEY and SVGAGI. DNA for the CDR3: TGTGCCAGCAGAATTCAGTCGCAACACACAGATACGCAGTATTTT. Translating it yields CASRIQSQHTDTQYF.

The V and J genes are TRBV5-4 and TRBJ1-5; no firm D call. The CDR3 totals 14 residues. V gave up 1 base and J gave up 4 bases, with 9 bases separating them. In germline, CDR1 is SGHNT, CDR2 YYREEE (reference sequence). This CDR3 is CASSLLGENQPQHF. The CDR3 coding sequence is TGTGCCAGCAGCTTGTTGGGAGAAAATCAGCCCCAGCATTTT.

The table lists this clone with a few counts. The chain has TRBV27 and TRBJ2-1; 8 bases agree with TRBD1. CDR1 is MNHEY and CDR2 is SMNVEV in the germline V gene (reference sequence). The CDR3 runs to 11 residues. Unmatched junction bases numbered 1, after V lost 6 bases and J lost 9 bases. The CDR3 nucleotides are TGTGCCAGCAGGACAGGGGTTGAGCAGTTCTTC. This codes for CASRTGVEQFF.

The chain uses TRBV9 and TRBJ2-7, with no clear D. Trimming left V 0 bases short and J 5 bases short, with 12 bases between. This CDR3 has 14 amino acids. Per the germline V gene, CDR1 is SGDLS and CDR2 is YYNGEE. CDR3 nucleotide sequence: TGTGCCAGCAGCGTAGAACAGACCCCCGACGAGCAGTACTTC. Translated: CASSVEQTPDEQYF.

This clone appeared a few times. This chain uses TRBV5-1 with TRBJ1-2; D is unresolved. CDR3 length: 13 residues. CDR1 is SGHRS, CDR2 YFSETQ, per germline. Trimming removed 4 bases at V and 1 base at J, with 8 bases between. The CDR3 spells CASSPEGNYGYTF. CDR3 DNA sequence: TGCGCCAGCAGCCCCGAGGGTAACTATGGCTACACCTTC.